A selection of T cell receptor beta chains follows, all from one sample in a study of T-cell memory formation after mild COVID-19. TCRdb ran MiXCR on the 5' RACE reads and lists one entry per CDR3 protein. The sample carries 450,000 to 650,000 distinct CDR3 sequences, roughly 17% recorded once. The specimen sequenced was PBMCs or a T cell subset sorted from them (not recorded which). The receptors were gathered from an adult woman who had mild COVID-19 (a few samples of this study predate the infection). Cell type and time point are not known. Each CDR3 is given with its conserved first and last residue. The D gene is left open where the match is weak. The size entry is marked missing in some rows and otherwise reads once, few, many or a size class.

d_gene	len	j_gene	v_gene	abundance	CDR3nt	CDR3aa
TRBD1	17	TRBJ2-3	TRBV5-1	many	TGCGCCAGCAGCTCGGGACAGGGGGCGGACGGCACAGATACGCAGTATTTT	CASSSGQGADGTDTQYF
TRBD2	14	TRBJ2-3	TRBV20-1	few	TGCAGTGCTAGGGGACTAGCGGGACCAGATACGCAGTATTTT	CSARGLAGPDTQYF
TRBD2	16	TRBJ2-1	TRBV10-2	.	TGCGCCAGCAGGAAGGGCGGGGGGGCCCCCTACAATGAGCAGTTCTTC	CASRKGGGAPYNEQFF
.	16	TRBJ2-3	TRBV6-5	few	TGTGCCAGCAGTTATACCCGGACGGGGAGCACAGATACGCAGTATTTT	CASSYTRTGSTDTQYF
.	14	TRBJ2-1	TRBV20-1	.	TGCAGTGCTAGCCTTACGGAGACCAGCTCTGGGCAGTTCTTC	CSASLTETSSGQFF
TRBD1	15	TRBJ1-5	TRBV7-2	few	TGTGCCAGCAGCTCCGGGACAGGGGTCAATCAGCCCCAGCATTTT	CASSSGTGVNQPQHF
TRBD2	17	TRBJ2-1	TRBV11-2	few	TGTGCCAGCAGCTTAGATAGTAGCGGGAGCTCCTACAATGAGCAGTTCTTC	CASSLDSSGSSYNEQFF
.	13	TRBJ1-1	TRBV30	.	TGTGCCTGGGACAGGAGACCCAACACTGAAGCTTTCTTT	CAWDRRPNTEAFF
.	12	TRBJ2-7	TRBV12-3/TRBV12-4	.	TGTGCCAGCAGGCCCGGGACCGACGAGCAGTACTTC	CASRPGTDEQYF
TRBD2	13	TRBJ2-4	TRBV18	.	TGTGCCAGCTCACCAGGGGGGGGAGACATTCAGTACTTC	CASSPGGGDIQYF
.	13	TRBJ2-7	TRBV12-3/TRBV12-4	.	TGTGCCAGCAGACCAGGCAGAACCTACGAGCAGTACTTC	CASRPGRTYEQYF
.	16	TRBJ2-2	TRBV24-1	.	TGTGCCACCAGTGATTTAGGGAAACTGAACACCGGGGAGCTGTTTTTT	CATSDLGKLNTGELFF
.	14	TRBJ2-7	TRBV25-1	once	TGTGCCAGCAGTGGGGACCAAGAAGGCTACGAGCAGTACTTC	CASSGDQEGYEQYF
TRBD1	15	TRBJ2-7	TRBV12-3/TRBV12-4	.	TGTGCCAGCAGCTATGGACAGGGCCTCTCCTACGAGCAGTACTTC	CASSYGQGLSYEQYF
.	14	TRBJ2-7	TRBV18	.	TGTGCCAGCTCACCACTCGGGGGCAGGGACGAGCAGTACTTC	CASSPLGGRDEQYF
.	15	TRBJ2-1	TRBV20-1	few	TGCAGTGCCCGGTGGGGGGCTAGAGGCTACAATGAGCAGTTCTTC	CSARWGARGYNEQFF
TRBD2	17	TRBJ2-7	TRBV7-2	many	TGTGCCAGCAGCTTATCCCTAGCGGGAGGAAGCTCCTACGAGCAGTACTTC	CASSLSLAGGSSYEQYF
TRBD1	14	TRBJ1-4	TRBV6-5	.	TGTGCCAGCAGTTCTCGTGGGACAGGGGAAAAACTGTTTTTT	CASSSRGTGEKLFF
TRBD2	20	TRBJ2-3	TRBV6-2/TRBV6-3	.	TGTGCCAGCAGTTACTCGAGTCTAGCGGGGGTCCACCGACGCACAGATACGCAGTATTTT	CASSYSSLAGVHRRTDTQYF
.	14	TRBJ1-4	TRBV12-3/TRBV12-4	few	TGTGCCAGCAGTTCCGGCGGAACGAGGAGTCAACTGTTTTTT	CASSSGGTRSQLFF
.	18	TRBJ2-3	TRBV14	few	TGTGCCAGCAGCCAAGATCTTCGGCGGGACCTCCGCACAGATACGCAGTATTTT	CASSQDLRRDLRTDTQYF
TRBD2	15	TRBJ2-1	TRBV11-1	few	TGTGCCAGCAGCCATATAGCGGGAGGGCCCGATGAGCAGTTCTTC	CASSHIAGGPDEQFF
.	12	TRBJ2-1	TRBV10-3	few	TGTGCCATCTCAGGGATGGGCGATGAGCAGTTCTTC	CAISGMGDEQFF
.	11	TRBJ1-1	TRBV30	.	TGTGCCTGTGAGGGATACCGAGAGGCTTTCTTT	CACEGYREAFF
TRBD1	16	TRBJ1-2	TRBV19	.	TGTGCCAGTAGTGGCGAAAGACAGGGGGTTAGCTATGGCTACACCTTC	CASSGERQGVSYGYTF
TRBD2	16	TRBJ2-7	TRBV7-2	few	TGTGCCAGCAGCTTATCCCGGACTAGCGGGAGTCCAGAGCAGTACTTC	CASSLSRTSGSPEQYF
TRBD2	15	TRBJ2-1	TRBV19	.	TGTGCCAGTATCGAGACTAGCGGGAAAGACAATGAGCAGTTCTTC	CASIETSGKDNEQFF
.	12	TRBJ2-3	TRBV11-2	.	TGTGCCAGCAGCTTTCACACAGATACGCAGTATTTT	CASSFHTDTQYF
.	17	TRBJ1-3	TRBV7-9	.	TGTGCCAGCAGCTTCCACCACACGACCCAAGGCGGAAACACCATATATTTT	CASSFHHTTQGGNTIYF
.	13	TRBJ1-1	TRBV4-1	.	TGCGCCAGCAGCCAAGGGGTCCGCACTGAAGCTTTCTTT	CASSQGVRTEAFF
.	15	TRBJ2-5	TRBV7-7	.	TGTGCTAGCAGCTCCCTTGGGTTCCCCCAAGAGACCCAGTACTTC	CASSSLGFPQETQYF
.	12	TRBJ2-7	TRBV7-9	.	TGTGCCAGCAGAGGGGGGGGATTCGAGCAGTACTTC	CASRGGGFEQYF
.	14	TRBJ2-5	TRBV7-9	many	TGTGCCAGCAGCTTAGCTGGACAGCGAGAGACCCAGTACTTC	CASSLAGQRETQYF
.	15	TRBJ2-7	TRBV21-1	.	TGTGCCAGCAGCAAAGTGTCGCTAATGCGCTACGAGCAGTACTTC	CASSKVSLMRYEQYF